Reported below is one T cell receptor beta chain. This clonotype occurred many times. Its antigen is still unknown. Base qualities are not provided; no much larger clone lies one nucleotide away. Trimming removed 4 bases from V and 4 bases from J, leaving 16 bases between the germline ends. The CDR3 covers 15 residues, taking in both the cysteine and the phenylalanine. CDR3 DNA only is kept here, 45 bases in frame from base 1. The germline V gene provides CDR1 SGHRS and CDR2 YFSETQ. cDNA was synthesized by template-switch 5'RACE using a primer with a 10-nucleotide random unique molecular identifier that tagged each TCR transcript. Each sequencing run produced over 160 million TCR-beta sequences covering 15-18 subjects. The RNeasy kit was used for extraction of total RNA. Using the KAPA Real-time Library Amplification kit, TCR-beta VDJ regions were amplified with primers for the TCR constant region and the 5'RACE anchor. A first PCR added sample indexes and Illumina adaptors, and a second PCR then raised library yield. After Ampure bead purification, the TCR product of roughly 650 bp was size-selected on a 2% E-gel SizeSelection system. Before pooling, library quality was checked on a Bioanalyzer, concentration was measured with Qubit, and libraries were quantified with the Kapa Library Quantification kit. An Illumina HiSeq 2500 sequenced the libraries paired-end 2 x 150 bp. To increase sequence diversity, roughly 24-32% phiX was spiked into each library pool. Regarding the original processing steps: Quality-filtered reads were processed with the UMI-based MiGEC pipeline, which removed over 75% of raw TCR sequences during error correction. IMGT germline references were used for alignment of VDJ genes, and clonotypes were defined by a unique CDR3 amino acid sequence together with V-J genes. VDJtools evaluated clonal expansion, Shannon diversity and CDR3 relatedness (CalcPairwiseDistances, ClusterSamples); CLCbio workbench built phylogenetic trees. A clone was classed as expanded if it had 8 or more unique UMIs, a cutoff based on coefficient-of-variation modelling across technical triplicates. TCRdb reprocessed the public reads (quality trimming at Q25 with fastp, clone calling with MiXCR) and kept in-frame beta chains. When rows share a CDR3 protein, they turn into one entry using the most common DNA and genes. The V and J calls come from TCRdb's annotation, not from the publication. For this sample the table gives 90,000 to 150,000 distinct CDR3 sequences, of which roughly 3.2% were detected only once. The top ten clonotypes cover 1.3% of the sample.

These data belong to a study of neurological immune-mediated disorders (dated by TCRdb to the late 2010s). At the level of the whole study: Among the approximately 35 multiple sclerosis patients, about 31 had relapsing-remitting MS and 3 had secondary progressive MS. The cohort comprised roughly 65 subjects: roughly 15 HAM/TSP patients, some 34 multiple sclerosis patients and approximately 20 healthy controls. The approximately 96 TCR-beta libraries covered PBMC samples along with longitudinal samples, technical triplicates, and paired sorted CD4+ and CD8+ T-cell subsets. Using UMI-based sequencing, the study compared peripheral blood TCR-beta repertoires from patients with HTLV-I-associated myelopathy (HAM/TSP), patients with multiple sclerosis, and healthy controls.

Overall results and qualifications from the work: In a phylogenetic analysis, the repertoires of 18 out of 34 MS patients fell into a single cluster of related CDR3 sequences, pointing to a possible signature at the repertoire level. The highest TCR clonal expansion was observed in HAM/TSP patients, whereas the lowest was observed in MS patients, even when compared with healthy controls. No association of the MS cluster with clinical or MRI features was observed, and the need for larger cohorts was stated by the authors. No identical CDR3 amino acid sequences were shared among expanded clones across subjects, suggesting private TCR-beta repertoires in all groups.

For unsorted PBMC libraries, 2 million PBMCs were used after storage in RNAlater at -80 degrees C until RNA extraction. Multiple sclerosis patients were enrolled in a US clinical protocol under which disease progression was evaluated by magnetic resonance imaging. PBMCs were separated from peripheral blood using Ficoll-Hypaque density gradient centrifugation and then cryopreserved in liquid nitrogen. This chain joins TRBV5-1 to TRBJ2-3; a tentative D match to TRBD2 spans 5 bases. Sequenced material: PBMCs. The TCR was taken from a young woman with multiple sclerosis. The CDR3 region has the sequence CASSGGLYTPDTQYF. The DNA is TGCGCCAGCAGCGGCGGACTGTATACCCCAGATACGCAGTATTTT. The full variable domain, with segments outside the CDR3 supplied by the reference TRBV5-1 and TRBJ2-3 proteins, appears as KAGVTQTPRYLIKTRGQQVTLSCSPISGHRSVSWYQQTPGQGLQFLFEYFSETQRNKGNFPGRFSGRQFSNSRSEMNVSTLELGDSALYLCASSGGLYTPDTQYFGPGTRLTVL.